Listed below are T cell receptor beta chains from one sample, sequenced in a study of T cells after yellow fever vaccination. In TCRdb, the 5' RACE reads were re-called with MiXCR into one record per CDR3 protein. The data contain some 600,000 distinct CDR3 sequences, around an eighth of them singletons. This specimen was PBMCs, taken on the day of the yellow fever booster vaccination. These receptors all stem from a man aged 25 to 40 who received the YFV17D yellow fever vaccine. CDR3s include the opening cysteine and the closing phenylalanine or tryptophan. The D gene is left open where the match is weak. Some rows mark clone size as missing; the rest say once, few, many or name a class of expanded clone.

V gene	J gene	D gene	clone size	CDR3 protein	CDR3 DNA
TRBV9	TRBJ2-7	-	few	CASSVAVGDYEQYF	TGTGCCAGCAGCGTAGCTGTAGGCGACTACGAGCAGTACTTC
TRBV5-1	TRBJ2-7	-	few	CASSYRRDSAYEQYF	TGCGCCAGCAGCTATCGCAGGGATTCGGCCTACGAGCAGTACTTC
TRBV15	TRBJ2-1	-	-	CATSIHYNEQFF	TGTGCCACCAGCATCCACTACAATGAGCAGTTCTTC
TRBV6-5	TRBJ2-3	-	few	CASSYYRGGFGDTQYF	TGTGCCAGCAGTTACTACAGGGGGGGTTTTGGAGATACGCAGTATTTT
TRBV12-3/TRBV12-4	TRBJ2-1	TRBD1	-	CASSPDRGSNEQFF	TGTGCCAGCAGCCCGGACAGGGGTTCCAATGAGCAGTTCTTC
TRBV14	TRBJ2-5	TRBD2	few	CASSHSAGLAGEETQYF	TGTGCCAGCAGCCACTCCGCGGGGCTAGCGGGAGAAGAGACCCAGTACTTC
TRBV20-1	TRBJ2-7	TRBD2	-	CSAKTSARVYEQYF	TGCAGTGCTAAGACTAGCGCGAGAGTTTACGAGCAGTACTTC
TRBV5-6	TRBJ2-2	-	-	CASSSWTRISLTGELFF	TGTGCCAGCAGCTCATGGACGAGAATCTCCCTTACCGGGGAGCTGTTTTTT
TRBV6-1	TRBJ2-3	-	few	CASRLDLESTQYF	TGTGCCAGCAGACTTGACCTTGAGTCTACGCAGTATTTT
TRBV9	TRBJ1-2	-	-	CASSVGLISNYGYTF	TGTGCCAGCAGCGTAGGTCTGATTTCTAACTATGGCTACACCTTC
TRBV20-1	TRBJ2-7	-	-	CSAKDKRRNLYEQYF	TGCAGTGCTAAGGACAAGCGGAGGAACCTCTACGAGCAGTACTTC
TRBV12-3/TRBV12-4	TRBJ2-7	-	many	CASTRGPSTYEQYF	TGTGCCAGCACCCGGGGTCCCTCTACCTACGAGCAGTACTTC
TRBV6-5	TRBJ2-7	-	few	CASSYRESGYEQYF	TGTGCCAGCAGTTACCGGGAGTCGGGCTACGAGCAGTACTTC
TRBV5-1	TRBJ2-7	-	-	CASSSDGLPRAYEQYF	TGCGCCAGCAGCTCGGATGGACTGCCCAGGGCCTACGAGCAGTACTTC
TRBV24-1	TRBJ2-3	TRBD2	-	CATSEAGAGDTQYF	TGTGCCACCAGTGAAGCGGGAGCGGGAGATACGCAGTATTTT
TRBV7-9	TRBJ1-1	-	many	CASSQSTEAFF	TGTGCCAGCAGCCAAAGTACTGAAGCTTTCTTT
TRBV6-1	TRBJ2-7	TRBD2	few	CASSNLAASSYEQYF	TGTGCCAGCAGCAACCTAGCGGCTAGCTCCTACGAGCAGTACTTC